Below are 30 T cell receptor beta chains sequenced from a single sample in a study of T cells in women clearing cervical HPV infection. Sequenced by immunoSEQ multiplex PCR; TCRdb stores in-frame clones only, minus some. In total, the table holds 25,000 to 35,000 clones. The sample was blood buffy coat. These receptors came from a woman aged 18 to 75 with a cervical HPV16 infection that either progressed to CIN3+ or cleared (not recorded which).

As for this clone: The read comes to an end 3 residues before the CDR3 does, leaving the germline J gene to fill in the end. This chain uses TRBV19 with TRBJ2-2, with a possible D match to TRBD1 (5 bases). V shed 9 bases and J shed 2 bases, with 16 bases lying between them. The germline V gene encodes CDR1 LNHDA and CDR2 SQIVND (reference sequence). The length of the CDR3 is 15 residues. This CDR3 is CASETGDINTGELFF. Partial CDR3 DNA: TGTGCCAGCGAAACAGGAGACATAAACACCGGGGAG.

Of note for this clone: The read is 3 residues too short to cover the CDR3 end, so that end is filled in from the germline J gene. The chain couples TRBV18 to TRBJ2-5, with TRBD1 matching over 9 bases. The CDR3 is 16 residues long. The V gene's germline CDR1 is KGHSH and CDR2 LQKENI. CDR3 DNA (partial): TGTGCCAGCTCACCACAAACCGGGACAGGGACTGATACC. Protein: CASSPQTGTGTDT. The complete CDR3 sequence is CASSPQTGTGTDTQYF.

Concerning this clone: The CDR3 is cut off 3 residues early in the read; its end comes from the germline J gene. The chain combines TRBV19 with TRBJ2-1; TRBD1 agrees at 10 bases. This CDR3 spans 15 amino acids. Looked up from germline, CDR1 is LNHDA and CDR2 is SQIVND (reference sequence). The trim removed 3 bases at V and 3 bases at J, leaving 2 bases unmatched. CDR3 amino acids: CASSIRDRGYNEQFF. The DNA read from the CDR3 is TGTGCCAGTAGTATTCGGGACAGGGGCTACAATGAG.

Regarding this clone: The sequenced fragment ends 3 residues before the CDR3 boundary, so the rest is inferred from the germline J gene. The rearrangement links TRBV19 to TRBJ2-7; 12 bases map to TRBD2. V lost 5 bases, J lost 4 bases, and 9 bases stayed unmatched. Germline lookup yields CDR1 LNHDA and CDR2 SQIVND (reference sequence). This CDR3 comprises 16 residues. CDR3 DNA (partial): TGTGCCAGTAGTCTTCTAGCGGGGGGGAACAAGTACGAG. Its translation is CASSLLAGGNKYE. The complete CDR3 protein is CASSLLAGGNKYEQYF.

This CDR3 reads CASSSGGLVEKLFF. The sequenced CDR3 bases are TGTGCCAGCTCATCAGGGGGGCTGGTTGAAAAA. This sequence joins TRBV18 and TRBJ1-4; TRBD1 matches 7 bases. The read comes to an end 3 residues before the CDR3 does, leaving the germline J gene to fill in the end. V lost 5 bases to trimming and J lost 7 bases; unmatched junction nucleotides: 7. Germline V CDR1 and CDR2: KGHSH, LQKENI. The CDR3 runs to 14 residues.

To note about this clone: Read sequence stops 3 residues before the CDR3 end, and the germline J gene provides the missing end. The chain has TRBV6-1 and TRBJ1-1; a possible D gene is TRBD1 (6 bases). The V gene's germline CDR1 is MNHNS and CDR2 SASEGT. This CDR3 has 14 residues. V lost 1 base, J lost 4 bases, and 10 bases lay in between. This CDR3 is CASSEGQEGTEAFF. Incomplete CDR3 DNA: TGTGCCAGCAGTGAAGGACAGGAGGGCACTGAA.

Note on this clone: The observed sequence ends 3 residues before the CDR3 terminus, with the missing tail filled in from the germline J gene. The chain combines TRBV11-3 with TRBJ2-7; 7 bases line up with TRBD1. This CDR3 is built from 15 residues. V dropped 5 bases and J dropped 3; count of bases not matched to a gene: 10. Germline CDR1 reads SGHNT; CDR2 reads YENEEA. CDR3 DNA (partial): TGTGCCAGCAGCATGACCGGGACAGTCCTCTACGAG. It is translated as CASSMTGTVLYE. The entire CDR3 protein reads CASSMTGTVLYEQYF. The whole variable domain, remainder taken from reference TRBV11-3 and TRBJ2-7, is EAGVVQSPRYKIIEKKQPVAFWCNPISGHNTLYWYLQNLGQGPELLIRYENEEAVDDSQLPKDRFSAERLKGVDSTLKIQPAELGDSAVYLCASSMTGTVLYEQYFGPGTRLTVT.

Concerning this clone itself: Coverage ceases 3 residues before the CDR3 finishes, and the germline J gene fills in the end. The chain has TRBV7-9 and TRBJ2-7; D might be TRBD2 (6 bases). V lost 1 base and J lost 0, with 10 bases in between. This CDR3 comprises 15 residues. CDR1 SEHNR and CDR2 FQNEAQ come from the germline V gene (reference sequence). Incomplete CDR3 DNA: TGTGCCAGCAGCTTAGGTGGGACTGTCTCCTACGAG. Translating it yields CASSLGGTVSYE. The entire CDR3 reads CASSLGGTVSYEQYF.

Turning to this clone: The read ends 3 residues shy of where the CDR3 ends; the end is completed using the germline J gene. The J gene is TRBJ2-7, the V gene TRBV5-1; 12 nucleotides align to TRBD1. Germline V lookup: CDR1 SGHRS, CDR2 YFSETQ. J was trimmed by 6 bases and V by 3 bases; bases with no gene match: 7. The CDR3 is 15 residues long. The part of the CDR3 DNA that was read is TGCGCCAGCAGCTCGGGACAGGGGGCATTAAGCGAG. This codes for CASSSGQGALSE. The full CDR3 reads CASSSGQGALSEQYF.

Turning to this clone: The observed sequence ends 3 residues before the CDR3 terminus, with the missing tail filled in from the germline J gene. The chain recombines TRBV6-2 or TRBV6-3 with TRBJ2-7; perhaps TRBD1 as D (6 bases). CDR3 length: 13 residues. The germline CDR1 and CDR2 sequences are MNHEY and SVGEGT. V gave up 6 bases and J gave up 6 bases, with 15 bases separating them. The CDR3 loop reads CASSPTGSSEQYF. The CDR3 bases that were read are TGTGCCAGCAGCCCCACAGGGTCCAGCGAG.

Partial CDR3 DNA: TGCGCCAGCAGGGACAGCGGCTCTGGAAACACC. Amino acid sequence: CASRDSGSGNT. The whole CDR3 region reads CASRDSGSGNTIYF. The chain employs TRBV10-1 and TRBJ1-3; a weak D match, TRBD1 (6 bases). With the read ending 3 residues before the CDR3 end, the germline J gene is used to fill in that end. CDR3 length equals 14 residues. V was cut by 6 bases and J by 0 bases, with 9 bases left in between. The germline V gene has CDR1 WNHNN and CDR2 SYGVQD (reference sequence).

As regards this clone: Read coverage stops 3 residues before the CDR3 terminus; the germline J gene supplies the remainder. V is TRBV12-3 or TRBV12-4 and J is TRBJ2-7; D is ambiguous. CDR3 length: 12 residues. Trimming removed 3 bases at V and 3 bases at J, with 6 bases between. Incomplete CDR3 DNA: TGTGCCAGCAGTTTTTCGGGCTACGAG. Protein: CASSFSGYE. The complete CDR3 reads CASSFSGYEQYF.

About this clone itself: The observed sequence ends 3 residues before the CDR3 terminus, with the missing tail filled in from the germline J gene. The V gene is TRBV19, the J gene TRBJ1-5, with a possible D match to TRBD1 (5 bases). The CDR3 consists of 17 residues. Germline-derived CDR1 and CDR2 are LNHDA and SQIVND (reference sequence). V shed 2 bases and J shed 0 bases, with 14 bases lying between them. This chain's CDR3 is CASSITGAGLSNQPQHF. The sequenced CDR3 bases are TGTGCCAGTAGTATAACAGGAGCAGGGCTTAGCAATCAGCCC.

In regard to this clone: The read falls 3 residues short of the CDR3 end, and the missing part is taken from the germline J gene. The V and J genes are TRBV7-9 and TRBJ2-7, with 7 bases fitting TRBD1. There are 15 residues in the CDR3. V was pared by 2 bases and J by 5 bases, with 9 bases of the junction left unmatched. The germline gives CDR1 SEHNR, CDR2 FQNEAQ (reference sequence). The sequenced CDR3 bases are TGTGCCAGCAGCTTATATGTTCAGGGGGTAGACGAG. The encoded protein is CASSLYVQGVDE. The full CDR3 is CASSLYVQGVDEQYF. Together with reference TRBV7-9 and TRBJ2-7, the CDR3 gives the full variable domain: DTGVSQNPRHKITKRGQNVTFRCDPISEHNRLYWYRQTLGQGPEFLTYFQNEAQLEKSRLLSDRFSAERPKGSFSTLEIQRTEQGDSAMYLCASSLYVQGVDEQYFGPGTRLTVT.

This clone is classed as medium-sized by frequency. Coverage ceases 3 residues before the CDR3 finishes, and the germline J gene fills in the end. This sequence joins TRBV5-4 and TRBJ2-3; the match to TRBD2 covers 9 bases. Germline V gene data show CDR1 as SGHNT and CDR2 as YYREEE (reference sequence). The trim removed 2 bases at V and 2 bases at J, leaving 6 bases unmatched. The CDR3 contains 16 residues. The CDR3 is CASSLVAGVNTDTQYF. CDR3 bases read: TGTGCCAGCAGCTTAGTAGCGGGGGTTAACACAGATACG. The variable domain in full, completed from reference TRBV5-4 and TRBJ2-3, reads ETGVTQSPTHLIKTRGQQVTLRCSSQSGHNTVSWYQQALGQGPQFIFQYYREEENGRGNFPPRFSGLQFPNYSSELNVNALELDDSALYLCASSLVAGVNTDTQYFGPGTRLTVL.

Points on this clone: The read terminates 3 residues ahead of where the CDR3 ends, so the germline J gene completes it. The chain couples TRBV20-1 to TRBJ2-3, with 13 nucleotides matching TRBD2. After removal of 2 bases from V and 0 bases from J, the junction contained 8 bases not matched to a gene. This CDR3 region has 18 residues. CDR1 is DFQATT and CDR2 is SNEGSKA in the germline V gene (reference sequence). The CDR3 DNA, read in part, is TGCAGTGCTAGATCGGGACTAGCGGGGACCCTTAGCACAGATACG. Protein sequence: CSARSGLAGTLSTDT. The complete CDR3 protein is CSARSGLAGTLSTDTQYF.

Comment on this clone: The read terminates 3 residues before the CDR3 end, so the remaining end is supplied by the germline J gene. This chain links TRBV29-1 with TRBJ2-7; D call uncertain. The germline gives CDR1 SQVTM, CDR2 ANQGSEA. The V and J ends lost 0 bases and 4 bases respectively, with 7 bases between them. The CDR3 consists of 12 residues. CDR3 in amino acids: CSVEDQKYEQYF. Partial CDR3 DNA: TGCAGCGTTGAAGATCAGAAATACGAG.

On this clone: The CDR3 end lies 3 residues beyond the end of the read and is filled in from the germline J gene. This chain joins TRBV12-5 and TRBJ1-5, with D uncertain. Per germline, CDR1 LGHNT and CDR2 FRNRAP. V lost 2 bases and J 7 bases, leaving 9 bases between the germline ends. The CDR3 is 13 amino acids. The CDR3 loop is CASGLTDKQPQHF. CDR3 bases read: TGTGCTAGTGGTTTGACAGACAAACAGCCC.

On this clone: Read coverage stops 3 residues before the CDR3 terminus; the germline J gene supplies the remainder. The genes are TRBV7-3 and TRBJ2-3; D unclear. The germline gives CDR1 SGHTA, CDR2 FQGTGA. CDR3 size: 13 residues. V was pared by 3 bases and J by 2 bases, with 6 bases between. This CDR3 is CASSLAPTDTQYF. Incomplete CDR3 DNA: TGTGCCAGCAGCTTGGCCCCCACAGATACG.

With regard to this clone: Read data end 3 residues before the CDR3 end; the end is taken from the germline J gene. The chain combines TRBV9 with TRBJ2-7; D perhaps matches TRBD2 (6 bases). Between the trimmed V and J ends, which lost 0 bases and 1 base, there was a span of 11 bases. This CDR3 comprises 15 residues. Per germline, CDR1 SGDLS and CDR2 YYNGEE. The CDR3 bases that were read are TGTGCCAGCAGCGTAGATCGGGGAGGTTCCTACGAG. Amino acid sequence: CASSVDRGGSYE. The full-length CDR3 reads as CASSVDRGGSYEQYF. The whole variable domain, remainder taken from reference TRBV9 and TRBJ2-7, is DSGVTQTPKHLITATGQRVTLRCSPRSGDLSVYWYQQSLDQGLQFLIQYYNGEERAKGNILERFSAQQFPDLHSELNLSSLELGDSALYFCASSVDRGGSYEQYFGPGTRLTVT.

As to this clone: Coverage ceases 3 residues before the CDR3 finishes, and the germline J gene fills in the end. V usage is TRBV18 and J usage is TRBJ1-2; TRBD1 might be the D (5 bases). CDR3 length: 13 amino acids. Germline lookup yields CDR1 KGHSH and CDR2 LQKENI. CDR3 DNA (partial): TGTGCCAGCTCACCACAGACAGTGAATGAC. It translates to CASSPQTVND. The full CDR3 is CASSPQTVNDYTF. The full variable domain, in which reference TRBV18 and TRBJ1-2 provide the parts outside the CDR3, is NAGVMQNPRHLVRRRGQEARLRCSPMKGHSHVYWYRQLPEEGLKFMVYLQKENIIDESGMPKERFSAEFPKEGPSILRIQQVVRGDSAAYFCASSPQTVNDYTFGSGTRLTVV.

The sequenced CDR3 bases are TGTGCCAGCAGTTCCGGGACATTGCCCGGTGGGGCCAACGTC. It codes for CASSSGTLPGGANV. The entire CDR3 reads CASSSGTLPGGANVLTF. V usage is TRBV6-2 or TRBV6-3 and J usage is TRBJ2-6; tentative D call: TRBD1 (6 bases). The CDR3 end is not reached by the read, which stops 3 residues before it; the germline J gene fills it in. CDR1 and CDR2 from the germline V gene are MNHEY and SVGEGT. CDR3 length equals 17 residues. V shed 4 bases and J shed 3 bases, with 16 bases lying between them.

According to its frequency, this clone is medium-sized. Read coverage stops 3 residues before the CDR3 terminus; the germline J gene supplies the remainder. This chain joins TRBV7-2 and TRBJ2-4; D gene unclear. This CDR3 is 15 amino acids long. The V end was cut by 4 bases, the J end by 4 bases, with 14 bases between. Per the germline V gene, CDR1 is SGHTA and CDR2 is FQGNSA. The CDR3 sequence is CASSSQVGIKNIQYF. The part of the CDR3 DNA that was read is TGTGCCAGCAGCTCCCAGGTGGGCATTAAAAACATT.

As for this clone: The CDR3 end is not reached by the read, which stops 3 residues before it; the germline J gene fills it in. V and J are TRBV7-9 and TRBJ1-2; no reliable D call. V shed 5 bases and J shed 6 bases, with 16 bases lying between them. Germline V gene sequence: CDR1 SEHNR, CDR2 FQNEAQ (reference sequence). The CDR3 is 14 amino acids. Incomplete CDR3 DNA: TGTGCCAGCAGCCCTCAGACCGCGGCGCATGGC. Protein product: CASSPQTAAHG. The full-length CDR3 reads as CASSPQTAAHGYTF.

On this clone itself: An end of the junction differs from the germline gene, which may be a read error. The read comes to an end 3 residues before the CDR3 does, leaving the germline J gene to fill in the end. The same CDR3 is also encoded by other DNA sequences in this sample. The chain links TRBV6-2 or TRBV6-3 to TRBJ1-3; 7 bases agree with TRBD1. CDR3 length equals 13 residues. Germline CDR1 MNHEY, CDR2 SVGEGT. CDR3 bases read: TGTGCCACCAGAAGGACAGGCGGAAACACG. Protein: CATRRTGGNT. The full CDR3 reads CATRRTGGNTIYF.

Comments on this clone: The read finishes 3 residues shy of the CDR3 end, and the germline J gene is used to complete it. J is TRBJ1-3 and V is TRBV19; D not resolved. The CDR3 covers 14 residues. Trimming removed 7 bases from V and 0 bases from J, with 10 bases in between. Germline CDR1 and CDR2: LNHDA and SQIVND (reference sequence). The covered CDR3 bases are TGTGCCAGTACTGGGCATATCTCTGGAAACACC. Residues: CASTGHISGNT. In full, the CDR3 reads CASTGHISGNTIYF.

With respect to this clone: The read ends 3 residues early relative to the CDR3; the germline J gene fills the gap. This chain joins TRBV12-3 or TRBV12-4 and TRBJ2-2, with 8 positions matching TRBD1. Trimming took 6 bases from V and 3 from J; bases not matched to a gene: 3. This CDR3 contains 14 residues. CDR3 amino acids: CASRDRVDTGELFF. The CDR3 bases that were read are TGTGCCAGCAGGGACAGGGTGGACACCGGGGAG.

Of note for this clone: The read stops 3 residues short of the end of the CDR3; the missing end is completed from the germline J gene. Other DNA variants within this sample encode the same CDR3. The V and J genes are TRBV6-2 or TRBV6-3 and TRBJ2-2; 8 bases agree with TRBD1. V shed 6 bases, J shed 6 bases, and the junction held 0 bases outside the gene matches. The germline V gene encodes CDR1 MNHEY and CDR2 SVGEGT. The CDR3 spans 12 residues. CDR3 DNA (partial): TGTGCCAGCAGACAGGGGGCCGGGGAG. Amino acids: CASRQGAGE. The full CDR3 protein is CASRQGAGELFF.

On this clone: The missing CDR3 end, 3 residues past where the read stops, is filled in from the germline J gene. The V gene is TRBV19, the J gene TRBJ2-4; D is perhaps TRBD2 (7 bases). The CDR3 length is 14 residues. Germline-derived CDR1 and CDR2 are LNHDA and SQIVND (reference sequence). The CDR3 region is CASSIGRGGNGQYF. The CDR3 bases that were read are TGTGCCAGTAGTATAGGCAGGGGAGGGAATGGT.

As to this clone: The CDR3 end falls 3 residues outside the read, so it is completed with the germline J gene. V gene TRBV2 combines with J gene TRBJ1-2; 10 bases map to TRBD1. V lost 5 bases and J lost 7; bases outside the gene matches: 16. The CDR3 contains 17 residues. CDR1 and CDR2 (germline): SNHLY, FYNNEI. CDR3 region: CASSSRQRDRGRGGYTF. The DNA read from the CDR3 is TGTGCCAGCAGTTCCCGGCAACGGGACAGGGGAAGGGGTGGC.